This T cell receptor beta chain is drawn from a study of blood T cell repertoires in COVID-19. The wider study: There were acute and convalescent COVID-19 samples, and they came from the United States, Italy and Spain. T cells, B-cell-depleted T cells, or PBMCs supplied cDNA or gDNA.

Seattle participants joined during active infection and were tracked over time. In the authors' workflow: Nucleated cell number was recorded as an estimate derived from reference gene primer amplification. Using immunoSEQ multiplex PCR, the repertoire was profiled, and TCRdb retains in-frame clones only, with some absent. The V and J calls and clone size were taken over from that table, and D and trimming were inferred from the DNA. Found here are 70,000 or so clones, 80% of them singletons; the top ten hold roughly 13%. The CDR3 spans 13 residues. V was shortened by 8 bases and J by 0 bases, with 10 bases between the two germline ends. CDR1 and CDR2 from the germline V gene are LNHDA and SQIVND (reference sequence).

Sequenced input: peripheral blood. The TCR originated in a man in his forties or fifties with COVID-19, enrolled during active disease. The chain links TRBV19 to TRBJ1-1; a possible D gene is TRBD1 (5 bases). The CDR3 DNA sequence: TGTGCCAGTGCGACAGAGCTGAACACTGAAGCTTTCTTT. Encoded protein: CASATELNTEAFF. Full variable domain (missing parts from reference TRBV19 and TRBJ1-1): DGGITQSPKYLFRKEGQNVTLSCEQNLNHDAMYWYRQDPGQGLRLIYYSQIVNDFQKGDIAEGYSVSREKKESFPLTVTSAQKNPTAFYLCASATELNTEAFFGQGTRLTVV.